This T cell receptor beta chain originates from a study of resident and recirculating memory T cells in vitiligo. For the study at large: Each patient gave two lesional and two nonlesional epidermal shave biopsies, plus PBMCs.

Profiling relied on immunoSEQ multiplex PCR, and the TCRdb table lists in-frame clones only, not all of them. Among 70,000 to 85,000 clones, just over 90% were seen once, and the ten largest hold over 4%. CDR1 SGHDN and CDR2 FVKESK come from the germline V gene. This CDR3 spans 14 amino acids. V dropped 4 bases and J dropped 8 bases, with 12 bases sitting between them. This rearrangement joins TRBV14 to TRBJ1-6; possible D gene TRBD1, 5 bases. Input material: blood. This receptor was identified in a male donor with vitiligo. The CDR3 coding sequence is TGTGCCAGCAGCCGACTTGGAGGGGATTCACCCCTCCACTTT. This translates into CASSRLGGDSPLHF.